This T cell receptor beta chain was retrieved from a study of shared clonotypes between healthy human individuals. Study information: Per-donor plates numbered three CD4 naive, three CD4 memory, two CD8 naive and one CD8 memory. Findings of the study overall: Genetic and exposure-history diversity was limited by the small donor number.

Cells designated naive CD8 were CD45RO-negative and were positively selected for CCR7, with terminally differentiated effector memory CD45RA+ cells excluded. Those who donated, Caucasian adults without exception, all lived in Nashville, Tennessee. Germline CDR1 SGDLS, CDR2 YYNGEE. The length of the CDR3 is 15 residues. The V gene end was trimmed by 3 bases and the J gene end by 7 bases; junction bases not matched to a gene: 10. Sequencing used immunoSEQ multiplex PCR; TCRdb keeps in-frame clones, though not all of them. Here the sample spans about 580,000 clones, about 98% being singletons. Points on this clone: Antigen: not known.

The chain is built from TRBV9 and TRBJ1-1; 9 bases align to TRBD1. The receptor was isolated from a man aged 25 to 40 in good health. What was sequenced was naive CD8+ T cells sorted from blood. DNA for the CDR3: TGTGCCAGCAGCGATCAACAGGGGGCAAGTAGTGAAGCTTTCTTT. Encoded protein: CASSDQQGASSEAFF.